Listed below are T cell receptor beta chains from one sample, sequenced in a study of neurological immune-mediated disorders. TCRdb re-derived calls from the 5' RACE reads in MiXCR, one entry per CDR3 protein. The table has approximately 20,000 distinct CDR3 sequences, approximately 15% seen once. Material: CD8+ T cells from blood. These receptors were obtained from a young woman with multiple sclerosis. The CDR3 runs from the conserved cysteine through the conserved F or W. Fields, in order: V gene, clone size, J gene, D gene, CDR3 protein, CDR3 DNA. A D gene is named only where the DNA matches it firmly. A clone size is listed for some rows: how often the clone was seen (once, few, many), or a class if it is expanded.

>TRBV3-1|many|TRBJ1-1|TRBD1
CASSQVAARDRVAEAFF
TGTGCCAGCAGCCAAGTTGCAGCCCGGGACAGGGTTGCTGAAGCTTTCTTT
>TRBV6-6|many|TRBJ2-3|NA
CASSYSDTDTQYF
TGTGCCAGCAGTTACTCGGACACAGATACGCAGTATTTT
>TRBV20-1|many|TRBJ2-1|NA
CSARDFLGESSYNEQFF
TGCAGTGCTAGAGATTTTCTTGGGGAGAGCTCCTACAATGAGCAGTTCTTC
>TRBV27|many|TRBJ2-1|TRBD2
CASSSGIAGGNEQFF
TGTGCCAGCAGTTCAGGGATAGCGGGGGGAAATGAGCAGTTCTTC
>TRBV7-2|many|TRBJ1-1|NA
CASSREFMNTEAFF
TGTGCCAGCAGCCGGGAATTTATGAACACTGAAGCTTTCTTT
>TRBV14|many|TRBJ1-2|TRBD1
CASSQDVGTGTGYTF
TGTGCCAGCAGCCAAGATGTCGGGACAGGCACCGGCTACACCTTC
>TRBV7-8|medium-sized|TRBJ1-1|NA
CASSLNPITEAFF
TGTGCCAGCAGCTTAAACCCTATAACTGAAGCTTTCTTT
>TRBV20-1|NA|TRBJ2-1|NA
CSAPGLSYNEQFF
TGCAGTGCCCCGGGGCTATCCTACAATGAGCAGTTCTTC
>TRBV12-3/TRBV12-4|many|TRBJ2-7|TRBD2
CASTKTSGASYEQYF
TGTGCCAGCACTAAGACTAGCGGGGCCTCCTACGAGCAGTACTTC
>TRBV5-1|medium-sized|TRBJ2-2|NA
CASSSRQRTGELFF
TGCGCCAGCAGCTCCCGCCAGCGGACCGGGGAGCTGTTTTTT
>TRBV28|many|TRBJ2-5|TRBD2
CASSWREKETQYF
TGTGCCAGCAGCTGGCGGGAGAAAGAGACCCAGTACTTC
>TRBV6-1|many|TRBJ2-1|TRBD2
CASSLPSGGFF
TGTGCCAGCAGTCTGCCTAGCGGGGGATTCTTC
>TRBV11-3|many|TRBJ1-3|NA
CASSSYDVYSGNTIYF
TGTGCCAGCAGCAGCTACGACGTTTACTCTGGAAACACCATATATTTT
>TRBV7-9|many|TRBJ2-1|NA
CASSPDSRNEQFF
TGTGCCAGCAGTCCTGATTCTAGAAATGAGCAGTTCTTC
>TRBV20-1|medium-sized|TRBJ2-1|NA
CSATQGNFNEQFF
TGCAGTGCTACTCAGGGAAACTTCAATGAGCAGTTCTTC
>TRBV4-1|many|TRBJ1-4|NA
CASSQVTGVTNEKLFF
TGCGCCAGCAGCCAAGTCACGGGGGTGACTAATGAAAAACTGTTTTTT
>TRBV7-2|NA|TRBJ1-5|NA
CASSPAFNQPQHF
TGTGCCAGCAGCCCGGCTTTTAATCAGCCCCAGCATTTT
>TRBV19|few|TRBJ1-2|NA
CASSIEAYYGYTF
TGTGCCAGTAGTATTGAAGCCTACTATGGCTACACCTTC
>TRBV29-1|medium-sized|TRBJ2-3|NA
CSVEFTGASTDTQYF
TGCAGCGTTGAATTTACTGGCGCGAGCACAGATACGCAGTATTTT
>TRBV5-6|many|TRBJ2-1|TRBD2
CASSPGLVRSNEQFF
TGTGCCAGCAGCCCGGGACTAGTTCGATCAAATGAGCAGTTCTTC
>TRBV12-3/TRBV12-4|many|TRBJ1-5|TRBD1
CASSATGDQPQHF
TGTGCCAGCAGTGCCACAGGGGATCAGCCCCAGCATTTT
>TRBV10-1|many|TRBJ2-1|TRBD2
CASSGTSGGAGEQFF
TGCGCCAGCAGTGGGACTAGCGGGGGGGCGGGGGAGCAGTTCTTC
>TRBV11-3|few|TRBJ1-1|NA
CASSLSEKNTEAFF
TGTGCCAGCAGCTTGTCCGAAAAGAACACTGAAGCTTTCTTT
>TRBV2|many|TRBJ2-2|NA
CASSGGTIKPGELFF
TGTGCCAGCAGTGGTGGGACAATTAAACCCGGGGAGCTGTTTTTT
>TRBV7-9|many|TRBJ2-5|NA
CASSLVFSGDQETQYF
TGTGCCAGCAGCTTAGTGTTTTCAGGGGATCAAGAGACCCAGTACTTC
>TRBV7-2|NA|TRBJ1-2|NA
CASSTQTGRINYGYTF
TGTGCCAGCAGCACCCAAACGGGAAGAATTAACTATGGCTACACCTTC
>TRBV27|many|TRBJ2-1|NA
CASSLPRNEQFF
TGTGCCAGCAGTTTGCCGAGGAATGAGCAGTTCTTC
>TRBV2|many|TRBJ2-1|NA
CASSPWLDPNNEQFF
TGTGCCAGCAGTCCATGGTTGGACCCGAACAATGAGCAGTTCTTC
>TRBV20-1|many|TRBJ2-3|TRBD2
CSARTGLDSDTQYF
TGCAGTGCTAGGACGGGACTAGACTCAGATACGCAGTATTTT
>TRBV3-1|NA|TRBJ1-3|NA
CASSHLTGYSGNTIYF
TGTGCCAGCAGCCACCTTACAGGATACTCTGGAAACACCATATATTTT
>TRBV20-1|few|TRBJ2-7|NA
CSARPLVYEQYF
TGCAGTGCCCGTCCTCTAGTCTACGAGCAGTACTTC
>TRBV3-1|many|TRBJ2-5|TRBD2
CASSQISGGAGETQYF
TGTGCCAGCAGCCAGATTAGCGGGGGGGCCGGAGAGACCCAGTACTTC
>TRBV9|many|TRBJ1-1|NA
CASSADGIEAFF
TGTGCCAGCAGCGCTGACGGGATAGAAGCTTTCTTT
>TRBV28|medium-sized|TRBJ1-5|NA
CASRLSNQPQHF
TGTGCCAGCAGGCTTAGCAATCAGCCCCAGCATTTT
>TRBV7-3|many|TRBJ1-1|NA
CASSLYRVGGVDTEAFF
TGTGCCAGCAGCTTGTACAGGGTTGGGGGGGTGGACACTGAAGCTTTCTTT
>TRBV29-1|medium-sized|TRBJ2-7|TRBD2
CSVEDQGTSGPYEQYF
TGCAGCGTTGAAGATCAAGGTACTAGCGGGCCCTACGAGCAGTACTTC
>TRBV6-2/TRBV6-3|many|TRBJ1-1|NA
CASFPGGNTEAFF
TGTGCCAGCTTCCCCGGAGGGAACACTGAAGCTTTCTTT
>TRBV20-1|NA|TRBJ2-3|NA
CSAGPGGPADTQYF
TGCAGTGCCGGACCCGGGGGGCCCGCAGATACGCAGTATTTT
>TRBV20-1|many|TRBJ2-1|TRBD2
CSASSGSFNNEQFF
TGCAGTGCGAGTAGCGGGAGTTTCAACAATGAGCAGTTCTTC
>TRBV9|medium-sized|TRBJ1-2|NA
CASSVGQSGYGYTF
TGTGCCAGCAGCGTAGGACAGTCGGGATATGGCTACACCTTC
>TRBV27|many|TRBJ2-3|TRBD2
CASSPTSRRWADTQYF
TGTGCCAGCAGTCCGACTAGCAGAAGATGGGCTGATACGCAGTATTTT
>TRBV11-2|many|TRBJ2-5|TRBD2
CASSLTLLGTKTQYF
TGTGCCAGCAGCTTAACTTTATTGGGGACTAAGACCCAGTACTTC
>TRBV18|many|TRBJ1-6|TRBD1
CASSPDRWKRGSPLHF
TGTGCCAGCTCTCCGGACAGGTGGAAACGGGGTTCACCCCTCCACTTT
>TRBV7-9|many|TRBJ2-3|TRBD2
CASSLLSGVPDTQYF
TGTGCCAGCAGCTTGCTCAGCGGGGTCCCAGATACGCAGTATTTT
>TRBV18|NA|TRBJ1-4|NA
CASSPPSLGYNEKLFF
TGTGCCAGCTCACCACCGTCTTTAGGTTACAATGAAAAACTGTTTTTT
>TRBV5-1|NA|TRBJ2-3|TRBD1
CASSLEGRTGGRDTQYF
TGCGCCAGCAGCTTGGAGGGTCGGACAGGGGGCAGAGATACGCAGTATTTT
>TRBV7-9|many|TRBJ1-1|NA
CASSLGQFEAFF
TGTGCCAGCAGCTTAGGGCAGTTTGAAGCTTTCTTT
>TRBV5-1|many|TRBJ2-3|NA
CASSFEKDQDTQYF
TGCGCCAGCAGCTTCGAGAAGGATCAAGATACGCAGTATTTT
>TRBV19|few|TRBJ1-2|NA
CASTISPIRGLPNYGYTF
TGTGCCAGCACTATTTCCCCTATTCGGGGGTTACCTAACTATGGCTACACCTTC
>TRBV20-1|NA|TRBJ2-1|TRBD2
CSAPDRTSGYNEQFF
TGCAGTGCCCCTGACCGGACTAGCGGTTACAATGAGCAGTTCTTC
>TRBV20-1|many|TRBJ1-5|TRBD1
CSAPSTGEVQPQHF
TGCAGTGCTCCTTCGACAGGGGAAGTCCAGCCCCAGCATTTT
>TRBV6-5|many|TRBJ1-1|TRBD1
CASSYSAGTVNTEAFF
TGTGCCAGCAGTTACTCGGCCGGGACAGTTAACACTGAAGCTTTCTTT
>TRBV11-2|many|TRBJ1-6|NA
CASSLGLSGSNSPLHF
TGTGCCAGCAGCTTAGGTCTCTCCGGGAGTAATTCACCCCTCCACTTT
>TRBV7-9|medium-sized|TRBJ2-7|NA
CASSLSPLHYEQYF
TGTGCCAGCAGCTTAAGTCCCCTACATTACGAGCAGTACTTC